Presented here are 9 T cell receptor beta chains from one specimen sequenced in a study of siplizumab effects on memory and regulatory T cells. Sequenced by immunoSEQ multiplex PCR; TCRdb stores in-frame clones only, minus some. The sample contains 70,000 to 90,000 clones, 85% to 90% of which appear only once. Sequencing was performed on CD4+ T cells sorted from blood. All receptors come from a human donor in good health.

This clone appeared a single time. Other DNA sequences from this sample encode an identical CDR3 as well. The chain uses TRBV7-9 and TRBJ2-1; the D gene is possibly TRBD2 (6 bases). CDR3 length: 16 residues. V lost 0 bases and J 4 bases, leaving 13 bases between the germline ends. Looked up from germline, CDR1 is SEHNR and CDR2 is FQNEAQ (reference sequence). The CDR3: CASSLAGTGAYNEQFF. The CDR3 DNA reads as TGTGCCAGCAGCTTAGCAGGGACGGGAGCGTACAATGAGCAGTTCTTC.

V gene TRBV7-2 combines with J gene TRBJ1-2; no clear D gene. V was trimmed by 5 bases and J by 2 bases, leaving 9 bases between them. CDR1 and CDR2 (germline): SGHTA, FQGNSA. This CDR3 region has 13 residues. As DNA, the CDR3 is TGTGCCAGCAGCCCTCGATTAAACTATGGCTACACCTTC. This sequence encodes CASSPRLNYGYTF.

The chain links TRBV7-2 to TRBJ1-5; D is undetermined. Germline-derived CDR1 and CDR2 are SGHTA and FQGNSA. With 4 bases removed from V and 7 bases from J, the gap between germline ends came to 8 bases. The CDR3 consists of 12 residues. Here the CDR3 reads CASSSPGQPQHF. The CDR3 DNA reads as TGTGCCAGCAGCTCCCCGGGGCAGCCCCAGCATTTT.

The rearrangement uses TRBV6-1 and TRBJ2-5; D unresolved. V lost 0 bases and J lost 5, with 10 bases in between. Germline V gene lookup returns CDR1 MNHNS and CDR2 SASEGT. The CDR3 has 14 amino acids. CDR3 coding DNA: TGTGCCAGCAGTGAAGCTGCCGGCTTGGAGACCCAGTACTTC. Translation: CASSEAAGLETQYF.

The chain links TRBV9 to TRBJ1-1; the D is unclear. Trimming removed 5 bases from V and 1 base from J, with 3 bases in between. This CDR3 is built from 11 residues. Germline CDR1 reads SGDLS; CDR2 reads YYNGEE. The CDR3 nucleotides are TGTGCCAGCAGGGGGAACACTGAAGCTTTCTTT. This encodes CASRGNTEAFF. Together with reference TRBV9 and TRBJ1-1, the CDR3 gives the full variable domain: DSGVTQTPKHLITATGQRVTLRCSPRSGDLSVYWYQQSLDQGLQFLIQYYNGEERAKGNILERFSAQQFPDLHSELNLSSLELGDSALYFCASRGNTEAFFGQGTRLTVV.

DNA for the CDR3: TGTGCCAGCAGCCCTGCTCCCTCGGGTGGAAACACCATATATTTT. It translates to CASSPAPSGGNTIYF. The J gene is TRBJ1-3, the V gene TRBV9; no clear D. Per germline, CDR1 SGDLS and CDR2 YYNGEE. V lost 4 bases and J 3 bases, leaving 14 bases between the germline ends. The CDR3 is 15 amino acids.

The chain has TRBV29-1 and TRBJ1-1; D gene uncertain. Germline assignment: CDR1 SQVTM and CDR2 ANQGSEA. Trimming cost V 4 bases and J 3 bases, with 6 bases left between them. The CDR3 is 11 amino acids. The CDR3 DNA follows: TGCAGCGTTGCGCAGTACACTGAAGCTTTCTTT. It translates to CSVAQYTEAFF.

V gene TRBV19 combines with J gene TRBJ2-7; D gene ambiguous. The V end was cut by 5 bases, the J end by 2 bases, with 16 bases between. This CDR3 has 15 residues. Germline CDR1 is LNHDA and CDR2 is SQIVND (reference sequence). The CDR3 DNA is TGTGCCAGTAGTCTCTCCCCCACCGAGACCTACGAGCAGTACTTC. As protein: CASSLSPTETYEQYF.

The chain recombines TRBV4-3 with TRBJ2-7, with 11 bases fitting TRBD2. V gave up 1 base and J gave up 4 bases; unmatched junction bases: 3. Germline values: CDR1 LGHNA, CDR2 YSLEER. The CDR3 loop spans 15 amino acids. The CDR3 DNA is TGCGCCAGCAGCCAAGGGACTAGCGGGTTTTACGAGCAGTACTTC. It encodes CASSQGTSGFYEQYF.